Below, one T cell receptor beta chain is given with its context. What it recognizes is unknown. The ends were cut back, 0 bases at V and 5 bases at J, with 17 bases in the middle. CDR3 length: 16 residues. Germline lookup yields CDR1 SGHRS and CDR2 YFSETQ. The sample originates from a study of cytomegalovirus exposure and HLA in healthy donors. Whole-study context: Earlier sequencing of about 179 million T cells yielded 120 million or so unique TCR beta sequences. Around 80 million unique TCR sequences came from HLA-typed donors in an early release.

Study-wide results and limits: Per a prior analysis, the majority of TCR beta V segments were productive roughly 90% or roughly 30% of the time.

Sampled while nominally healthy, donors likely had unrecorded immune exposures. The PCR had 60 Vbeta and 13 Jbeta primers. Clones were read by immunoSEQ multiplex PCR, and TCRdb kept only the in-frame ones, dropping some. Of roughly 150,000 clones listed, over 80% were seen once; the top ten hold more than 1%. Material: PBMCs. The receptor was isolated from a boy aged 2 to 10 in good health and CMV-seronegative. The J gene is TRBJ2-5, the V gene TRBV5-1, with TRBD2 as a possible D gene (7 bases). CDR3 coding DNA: TGCGCCAGCAGCTTGGCCGGGGGGCGCCCGGGGGAGACCCAGTACTTC. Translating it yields CASSLAGGRPGETQYF.